This T cell receptor (beta chain) was sequenced for a study of T-cell reconstitution after alpha-beta-depleted transplantation in children. CDR1 SGHAT and CDR2 FQNNGV come from the germline V gene. The CDR3 contains 13 residues. The V and J ends lost 4 bases and 5 bases respectively, with 8 bases between them. TCRbeta library preparation incorporated unique molecular identifiers. Each CDR3 protein is one row after TCRdb ran MiXCR on the PCR reads. This table holds approximately 350,000 distinct CDR3 sequences, 13% found once. The specimen comprised PBMCs, sampled from the stem cell graft. The chain joins TRBV11-2 to TRBJ2-2, with a tentative D call TRBD2 (5 bases). The sequence came from a human donor who donated a stem cell graft to a child with Fanconi anemia. CDR3: CASSSTRTGELFF. CDR3 DNA: TGTGCCAGCAGCTCTACTAGAACCGGGGAGCTGTTTTTT.